This T cell receptor beta chain comes out of a study of CD8+ T cells in alopecia areata. There are 14 residues in the CDR3. Between the trimmed V and J ends, which lost 5 bases and 2 bases, there was a span of 12 bases. Per germline, CDR1 SQVTM and CDR2 ANQGSEA. Alopecia areata patients provided lesional scalp punch biopsies and peripheral blood, both collected for the study. Both CD4+ and CD8+ T cells were separated by sorting PBMCs. cDNA serving as the sequencing template came from extracted, reverse transcribed RNA. Sequenced by immunoSEQ multiplex PCR; TCRdb stores in-frame clones only, minus some. The sample carries more than 200,000 clones, around two thirds recorded once.

This receptor was obtained from a human donor with alopecia areata. V gene TRBV29-1 combines with J gene TRBJ2-2; maybe TRBD1 (6 bases). The sequencing used CD4+ T cells sorted from blood, collected at week 0. In nucleotides, the CDR3 is TGCAGCGTTCGCAGGGGTTCAAACACCGGGGAGCTGTTTTTT. It codes for CSVRRGSNTGELFF.